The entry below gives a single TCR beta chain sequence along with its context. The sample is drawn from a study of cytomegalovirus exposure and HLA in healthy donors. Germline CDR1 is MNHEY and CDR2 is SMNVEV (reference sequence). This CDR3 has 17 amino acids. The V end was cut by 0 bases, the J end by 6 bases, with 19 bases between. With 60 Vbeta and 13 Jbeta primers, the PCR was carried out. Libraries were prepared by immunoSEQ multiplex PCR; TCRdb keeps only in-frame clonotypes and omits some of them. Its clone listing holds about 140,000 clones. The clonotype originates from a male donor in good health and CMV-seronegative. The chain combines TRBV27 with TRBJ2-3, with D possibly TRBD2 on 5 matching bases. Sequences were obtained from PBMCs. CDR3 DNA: TGTGCCAGCAGTTTATCGGGCCTAGCCCCATCCCACGATACGCAGTATTTT. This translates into CASSLSGLAPSHDTQYF.